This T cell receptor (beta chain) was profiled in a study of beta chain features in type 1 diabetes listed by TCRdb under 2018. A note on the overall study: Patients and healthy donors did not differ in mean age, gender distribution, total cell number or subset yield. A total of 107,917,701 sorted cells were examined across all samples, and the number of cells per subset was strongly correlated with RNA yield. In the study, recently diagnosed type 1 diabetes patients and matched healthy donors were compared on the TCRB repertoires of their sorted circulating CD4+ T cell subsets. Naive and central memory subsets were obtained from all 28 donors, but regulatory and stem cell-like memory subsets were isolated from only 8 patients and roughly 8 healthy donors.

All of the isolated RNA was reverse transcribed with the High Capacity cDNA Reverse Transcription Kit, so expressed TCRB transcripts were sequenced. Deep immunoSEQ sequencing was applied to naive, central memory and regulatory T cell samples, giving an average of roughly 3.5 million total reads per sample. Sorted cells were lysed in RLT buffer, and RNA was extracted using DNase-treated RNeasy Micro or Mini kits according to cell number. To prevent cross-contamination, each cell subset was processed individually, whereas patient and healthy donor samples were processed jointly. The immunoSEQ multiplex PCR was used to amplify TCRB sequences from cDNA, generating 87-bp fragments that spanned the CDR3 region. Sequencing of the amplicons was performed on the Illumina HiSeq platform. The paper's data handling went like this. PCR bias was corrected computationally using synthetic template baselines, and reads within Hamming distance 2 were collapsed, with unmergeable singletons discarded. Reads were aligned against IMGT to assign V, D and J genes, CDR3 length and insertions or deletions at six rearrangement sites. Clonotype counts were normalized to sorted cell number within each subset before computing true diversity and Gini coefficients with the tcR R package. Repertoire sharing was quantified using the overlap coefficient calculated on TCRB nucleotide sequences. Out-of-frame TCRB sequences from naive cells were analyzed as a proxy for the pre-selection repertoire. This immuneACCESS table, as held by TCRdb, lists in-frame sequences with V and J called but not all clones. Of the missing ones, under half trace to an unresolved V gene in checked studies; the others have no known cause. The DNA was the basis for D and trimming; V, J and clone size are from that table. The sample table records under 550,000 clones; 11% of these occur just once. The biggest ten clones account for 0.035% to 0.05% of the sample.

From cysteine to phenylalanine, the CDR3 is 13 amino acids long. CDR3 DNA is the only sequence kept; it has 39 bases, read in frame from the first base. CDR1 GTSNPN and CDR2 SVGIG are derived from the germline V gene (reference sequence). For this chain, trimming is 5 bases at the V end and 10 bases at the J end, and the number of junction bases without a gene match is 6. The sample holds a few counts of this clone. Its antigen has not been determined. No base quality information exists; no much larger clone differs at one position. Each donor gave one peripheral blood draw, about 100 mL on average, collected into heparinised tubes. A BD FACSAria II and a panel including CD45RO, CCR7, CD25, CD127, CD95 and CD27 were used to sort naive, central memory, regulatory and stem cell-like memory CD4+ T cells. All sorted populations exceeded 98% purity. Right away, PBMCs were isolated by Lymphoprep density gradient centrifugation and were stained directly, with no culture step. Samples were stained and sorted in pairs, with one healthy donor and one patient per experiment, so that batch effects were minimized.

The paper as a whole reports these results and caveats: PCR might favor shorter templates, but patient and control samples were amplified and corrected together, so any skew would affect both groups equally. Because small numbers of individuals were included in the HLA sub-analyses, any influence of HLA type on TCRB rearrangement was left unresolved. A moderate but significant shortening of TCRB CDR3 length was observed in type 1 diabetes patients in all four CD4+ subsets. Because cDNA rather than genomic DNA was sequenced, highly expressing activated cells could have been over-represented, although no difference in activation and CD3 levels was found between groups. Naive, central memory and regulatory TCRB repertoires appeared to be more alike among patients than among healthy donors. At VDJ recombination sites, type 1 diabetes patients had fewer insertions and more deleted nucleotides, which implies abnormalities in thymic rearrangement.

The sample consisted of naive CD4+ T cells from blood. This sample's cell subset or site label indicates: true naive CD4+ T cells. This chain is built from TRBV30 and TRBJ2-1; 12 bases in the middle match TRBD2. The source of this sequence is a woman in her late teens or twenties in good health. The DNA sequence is TGTGCCTGGGCTAGCGGGAGGGCCAACGAGCAGTTCTTC. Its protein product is CAWASGRANEQFF. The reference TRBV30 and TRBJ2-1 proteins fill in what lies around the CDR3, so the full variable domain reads SQTIHQWPATLVQPVGSPLSLECTVEGTSNPNLYWYRQAAGRGLQLLFYSVGIGQISSEVPQNLSASRPQDRQFILSSKKLLLSDSGFYLCAWASGRANEQFFGPGTRLTVL.